The present entry profiles one TCR beta chain with its context. An end of the junction differs from the germline gene, which may be a read error. The CDR3 totals 14 residues. The germline CDR1 and CDR2 sequences are KGHSH and LQKENI. The entry originates in a study of T cell responses to AZD1222 COVID-19 vaccine. Generated by immunoSEQ multiplex PCR, the TCRdb table keeps only in-frame clones and is missing some. The profile shows 70,000 to 80,000 clones, 86% of them singletons. The specimen comprised peripheral blood, sampled on day 0 of AZD1222 vaccination. The rearrangement joins TRBV18 to TRBJ1-2; TRBD1 is a possible D gene (5 bases). This sequence was found in an adult in good health. CDR3 region: CASSPPGRDYGYTF. As DNA, the CDR3 is TGTGCCAGCTCACCACCGGGCAGGGACTACGGCTACACCTTC.